This T cell receptor (beta chain) was sequenced in a study of OX40 agonist ivuxolimab in advanced cancers. TCRdb keeps only in-frame clones here, not all; method: immunoSEQ multiplex PCR. The sample shows about 110,000 clones, just over 90% of them seen only once. Germline V gives CDR1 GTSNPN, CDR2 SVGIG (reference sequence). This CDR3 spans 13 amino acids. Trimming took off 2 bases at V and 6 bases at J, with 13 bases between the two ends. The TCR originated in an adult with an advanced solid tumor such as melanoma, head and neck, liver or kidney cancer. The specimen comprised CD4+ or CD8+ T cells sorted from blood, sampled in a trial of the OX40 agonist ivuxolimab. The gene calls are TRBV30 and TRBJ1-2, with unresolved D. The DNA of the CDR3 is TGTGCCTGGAGTCCCCCCTTGTTCAATGGCTACACCTTC. Translated, it gives CAWSPPLFNGYTF.